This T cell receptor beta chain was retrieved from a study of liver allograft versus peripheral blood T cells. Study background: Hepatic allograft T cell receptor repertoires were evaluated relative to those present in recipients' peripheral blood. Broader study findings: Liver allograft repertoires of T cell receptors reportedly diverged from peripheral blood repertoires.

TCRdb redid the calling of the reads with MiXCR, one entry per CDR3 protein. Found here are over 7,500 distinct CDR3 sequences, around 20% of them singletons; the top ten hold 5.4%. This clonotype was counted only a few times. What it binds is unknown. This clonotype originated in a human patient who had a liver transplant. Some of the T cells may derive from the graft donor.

Here the CDR3 reads CASSLTFGGRGTEAFF. The CDR3 DNA is TGTGCCAGCAGCTTAACCTTTGGGGGGCGAGGAACTGAAGCTTTCTTT. The genes are TRBV11-2 and TRBJ1-1, with D maybe TRBD1 (6 bases). Trimming removed 2 bases at V and 5 bases at J, with 18 bases between. Germline lookup yields CDR1 SGHAT and CDR2 FQNNGV. The CDR3 totals 16 residues. Full variable domain (remainder filled in from reference TRBV11-2 and TRBJ1-1): EAGVAQSPRYKIIEKRQSVAFWCNPISGHATLYWYQQILGQGPKLLIQFQNNGVVDDSQLPKDRFSAERLKGVDSTLKIQPAKLEDSAVYLCASSLTFGGRGTEAFFGQGTRLTVV.